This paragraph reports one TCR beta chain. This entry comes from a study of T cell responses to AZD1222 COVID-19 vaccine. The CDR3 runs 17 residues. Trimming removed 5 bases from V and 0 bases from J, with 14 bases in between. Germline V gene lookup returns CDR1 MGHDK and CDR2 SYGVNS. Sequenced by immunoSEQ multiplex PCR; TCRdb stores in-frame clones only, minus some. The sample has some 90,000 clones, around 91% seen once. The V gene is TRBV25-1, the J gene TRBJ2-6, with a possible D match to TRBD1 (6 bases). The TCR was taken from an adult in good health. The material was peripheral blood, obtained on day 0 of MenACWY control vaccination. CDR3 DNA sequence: TGTGCCAGCAGTCCACAGGGAAACCCCTCTGGGGCCAACGTCCTGACTTTC. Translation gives CASSPQGNPSGANVLTF.